This T cell receptor beta chain is from a study of CD8 T cells in ankylosing spondylitis (dated by TCRdb to 2017 to 2019). Turning to the overall study: The study profiled T cell receptor beta repertoires in healthy donors and ankylosing spondylitis patients to find disease-linked TCR variants. The full study cohort comprised around 25 ankylosing spondylitis patients and about a hundred healthy donors. Samples of peripheral blood were taken, and for ankylosing spondylitis patients, synovial fluid was collected as well.

Concerning this clonotype itself: The target of this receptor is not known. Nothing much larger sits one base from this clone, and base qualities are not available.

The reads were generated on an Illumina HiSeq 2500. Quantitative 5'-RACE with molecular barcodes was used to prepare TCR beta libraries. The study's processing was this. Disease-linked TCR variants were identified with a new computational method built on a probabilistic model of VDJ rearrangement. In TCRdb, the public reads were trimmed at Q25 with fastp and aligned with MiXCR, with productive beta chains retained. CDR3 protein duplicates are merged, each entry listing the most common genes and DNA. Here the V and J calls rest on TCRdb's processing, not on the authors' analysis. This sample is represented by a few hundred thousand distinct CDR3 sequences; roughly 20% of them were singletons. The top ten constitute 7.5% to 9% of the sample. The CDR3 holds 13 amino acids from the cysteine to the phenylalanine. Only CDR3 DNA remains: 39 bases, in frame from the first base. Per the germline V gene, SGHRS is the CDR1 and YFSETQ is the CDR2. V is clipped by 3 bases and J by 5 bases, and the sequence between their germline boundaries is 11 bases long.

Study-wide findings and limitations: The disease-linked clones were reported as significantly enriched in matched synovial fluid samples from ankylosing spondylitis patients. Some of the motif variants had been reported before in the synovial fluid and blood of reactive arthritis patients, a finding that suggests common disease-initiation mechanisms. The disease-linked clones had a CD8+ phenotype and were found at relatively low frequencies in peripheral blood. A TCR beta motif made up of under ten highly homologous amino acid variants appeared to be characteristic of blood from ankylosing spondylitis patients.

Sequenced material: blood, either unsorted or a sorted T cell fraction (not recorded which). The chain was built from TRBV5-1 and TRBJ1-1; the D gene cannot be named for sure. The source is a male donor with ankylosing spondylitis or in good health (not recorded which). Read as DNA, the sequence is TGCGCCAGCAGCTGGGAGGGAGGAACTGAAGCTTTCTTT. It translates to CASSWEGGTEAFF.